A selection of T cell receptor beta chains follows, all from one sample in a study of CD8 T cells in Susac syndrome. One entry per CDR3 protein results from TCRdb running MiXCR on the immunoSEQ multiplex PCR reads. Of about 110,000 distinct CDR3 sequences detected, about 95% appear once; the ten largest clones hold just over 0.095%. Sample: CD4+ T cells from PBMCs. Receptors were obtained from a human donor in good health. CDR3s include the opening cysteine and the closing phenylalanine or tryptophan. D genes are given only for firm matches. Only part of the rows carry a size: once, few, many, or a class if the clone is expanded.

>NA|TRBD2|TRBV6-5|TRBJ2-1
CASRPRGTSPFEQFF
TGTGCCAGCAGACCTCGCGGGACTAGCCCTTTCGAGCAGTTCTTC
>NA|TRBD1|TRBV3-1|TRBJ1-2
CASSRTGGQEDGYTF
TGTGCCAGCAGCCGCACAGGGGGGCAAGAGGATGGCTACACCTTC
>NA|TRBD2|TRBV24-1|TRBJ2-2
CATRGSGANTGELFF
TGTGCCACCAGGGGTAGCGGGGCGAACACCGGGGAGCTGTTTTTT
>NA|NA|TRBV12-3/TRBV12-4|TRBJ2-3
CASSPGTIGKYF
TGTGCCAGCAGTCCAGGGACCATCGGGAAGTATTTT
>NA|NA|TRBV29-1|TRBJ1-2
CSVPGTPYGYTF
TGCAGCGTCCCCGGGACACCCTATGGCTACACCTTC
>NA|TRBD1|TRBV7-6|TRBJ1-2
CASSEWAQGRYGYTF
TGTGCCAGCAGCGAGTGGGCACAGGGGCGCTATGGCTACACCTTC
>NA|NA|TRBV4-1|TRBJ2-6
CASSPPRANVLTF
TGCGCCAGCAGCCCCCCTAGGGCCAACGTCCTGACTTTC
>once|NA|TRBV5-1|TRBJ1-4
CASSLVGTRNEKLFF
TGCGCCAGCAGCTTGGTCGGGACGAGAAATGAAAAACTGTTTTTT
>few|NA|TRBV18|TRBJ2-7
CASSPDYEQYF
TGTGCCAGCTCGCCTGACTACGAGCAGTACTTC
>NA|TRBD1|TRBV20-1|TRBJ1-6
CSASDGTGNSPLHF
TGCAGTGCTAGTGATGGGACAGGAAATTCACCCCTCCACTTT
>once|NA|TRBV9|TRBJ2-2
CASSVVTWGGELFF
TGTGCCAGCAGCGTAGTAACCTGGGGCGGGGAGCTGTTTTTT
>NA|NA|TRBV5-1|TRBJ1-5
CASSQRGDPNQPQHF
TGCGCCAGCAGCCAACGGGGGGACCCCAATCAGCCCCAGCATTTT
>NA|NA|TRBV28|TRBJ2-7
CASSEEGVISYEQYF
TGTGCCAGCAGTGAGGAGGGGGTCATATCCTACGAGCAGTACTTC
>NA|NA|TRBV29-1|TRBJ1-5
CSVTDTLVQPQHF
TGCAGCGTCACCGACACCCTCGTCCAGCCCCAGCATTTT
>once|TRBD2|TRBV4-1|TRBJ2-2
CASSLAGGPTGELFF
TGCGCCAGCAGCCTAGCGGGAGGGCCCACCGGGGAGCTGTTTTTT
>NA|NA|TRBV29-1|TRBJ2-5
CSVEGQGNQETQYF
TGCAGCGTTGAAGGGCAGGGGAACCAAGAGACCCAGTACTTC
>few|TRBD1|TRBV27|TRBJ2-2
CASSFRQGTGELFF
TGTGCCAGCAGTTTTCGACAGGGTACCGGGGAGCTGTTTTTT
>once|TRBD1|TRBV7-8|TRBJ2-7
CASGSWDRAEGEQYF
TGTGCCAGCGGGAGTTGGGACAGGGCCGAGGGGGAGCAGTACTTC
>NA|TRBD2|TRBV2|TRBJ2-3
CASLAGGTDTQYF
TGTGCCAGCCTAGCGGGGGGAACAGATACGCAGTATTTT
>NA|NA|TRBV30|TRBJ1-1
CAWSVGGNTEAFF
TGTGCCTGGAGTGTGGGAGGAAACACTGAAGCTTTCTTT
>NA|NA|TRBV6-5|TRBJ2-7
CASSYARNNEQYF
TGTGCCAGCAGTTACGCTAGAAATAACGAGCAGTACTTC
>NA|NA|TRBV5-4|TRBJ2-4
CASSLGGPIAKNIQYF
TGTGCCAGCAGCTTGGGGGGGCCAATAGCCAAAAACATTCAGTACTTC
>NA|NA|TRBV5-6|TRBJ2-1
CASITRLPRDNEQFF
TGTGCCAGCATTACAAGGCTGCCGAGGGACAATGAGCAGTTCTTC
>NA|NA|TRBV4-2|TRBJ2-3
CASSQDIRKELQYF
TGTGCCAGCAGCCAAGATATCAGGAAGGAGCTGCAGTATTTT
>NA|NA|TRBV5-4|TRBJ2-5
CASSLQTALEGTQYF
TGTGCCAGCAGCTTGCAGACAGCTCTAGAAGGGACCCAGTACTTC
>NA|TRBD1|TRBV5-1|TRBJ1-6
CASSKGQYNSPLHF
TGCGCCAGCAGCAAGGGACAGTATAATTCACCCCTCCACTTT
>NA|NA|TRBV7-2|TRBJ2-3
CTSSRTGTRSTDTQYF
TGTACCAGCAGCCGCACCGGGACTCGGAGCACAGATACGCAGTATTTT
>NA|NA|TRBV11-2|TRBJ2-5
CASSPIRGQGTQYF
TGTGCCAGCAGCCCAATCAGGGGTCAGGGGACCCAGTACTTC
>NA|TRBD2|TRBV2|TRBJ2-3
CASSEGGLAGGSTDTQYF
TGTGCCAGCAGTGAAGGAGGACTAGCGGGGGGAAGCACAGATACGCAGTATTTT
>NA|NA|TRBV28|TRBJ2-7
CASSLTGAFPEQYF
TGTGCCAGCAGCCTAACCGGGGCCTTCCCCGAGCAGTACTTC
>NA|NA|TRBV24-1|TRBJ2-6
CATPGANVLTF
TGTGCCACCCCTGGGGCCAACGTCCTGACTTTC
>NA|TRBD2|TRBV12-5|TRBJ2-7
CASGLFQREGPHEQYF
TGTGCTAGTGGTTTGTTTCAGCGGGAGGGCCCCCACGAGCAGTACTTC
>NA|NA|TRBV3-1|TRBJ2-3
CASSQLIGSTDTQYF
TGTGCCAGCAGCCAATTAATTGGGTCCACAGATACGCAGTATTTT
>NA|TRBD2|TRBV7-9|TRBJ2-7
CASSATSGQQYF
TGTGCCAGCAGCGCGACTAGCGGGCAGCAGTACTTC
>NA|TRBD1|TRBV7-2|TRBJ2-7
CASNARDRYYEQYF
TGTGCCAGCAACGCCCGGGACAGATACTACGAGCAGTACTTC
>NA|TRBD1|TRBV5-6|TRBJ2-5
CASSGWTGQETQYF
TGTGCCAGCAGCGGATGGACAGGGCAGGAGACCCAGTACTTC
>NA|TRBD2|TRBV5-1|TRBJ2-3
CASSLTAGVDTQYF
TGCGCCAGCAGCCTGACAGCGGGGGTTGATACGCAGTATTTT
>once|NA|TRBV25-1|TRBJ1-2
CASSDRGNGYTF
TGTGCCAGCAGTGACAGGGGTAATGGCTACACCTTC
>NA|NA|TRBV12-3/TRBV12-4|TRBJ2-2
CASSLKGFTGELFF
TGTGCCAGCAGTCTAAAGGGGTTCACCGGGGAGCTGTTTTTT
>NA|TRBD2|TRBV12-3/TRBV12-4|TRBJ2-7
CASSLTAGGSYEQYF
TGTGCCAGCAGTTTAACCGCGGGAGGGTCCTACGAGCAGTACTTC
>NA|NA|TRBV29-1|TRBJ2-3
CSVAVSPTDTQYF
TGCAGCGTTGCAGTATCCCCAACAGATACGCAGTATTTT
>NA|NA|TRBV20-1|TRBJ2-7
CSARETRNEQYF
TGCAGTGCTAGGGAGACTCGAAACGAGCAGTACTTC
>NA|NA|TRBV28|TRBJ1-6
CATGGAYNSPLHF
TGTGCCACCGGGGGAGCCTATAATTCACCCCTCCACTTT
>NA|TRBD1|TRBV19|TRBJ2-5
CASSIGRDSPRETQYF
TGTGCCAGTAGTATCGGCCGGGACAGCCCCCGGGAGACCCAGTACTTC
>once|NA|TRBV19|TRBJ2-7
CASASGGTASYEQYF
TGTGCCAGTGCCTCAGGGGGGACAGCATCCTACGAGCAGTACTTC
>NA|NA|TRBV7-8|TRBJ2-7
CASSRGRRSYEQYF
TGTGCCAGCAGCCGCGGACGACGGTCCTACGAGCAGTACTTC
>NA|NA|TRBV29-1|TRBJ2-5
CSVEEAGRETQYF
TGCAGCGTTGAAGAGGCGGGGCGAGAGACCCAGTACTTC
>NA|NA|TRBV12-3/TRBV12-4|TRBJ2-3
CASSLGSGDFTDTQYF
TGTGCCAGCAGTTTAGGGTCGGGAGATTTTACAGATACGCAGTATTTT